Listed here are 31 T cell receptor beta chains from one sample, sequenced in a study of post-analysis software for immune sequencing data. Regarding the study as a whole: Several TRBV segments (TRBV5-6, TRBV5-1 and TRBV20-1 among them) occurred more frequently in patients than in controls.

Their recognized antigens are unknown. Prepared libraries of TCR beta cDNA carried unique molecular identifiers. TCRdb called the PCR reads again in MiXCR, with one record for every CDR3 protein. This sample yields roughly 170,000 distinct CDR3 sequences, of which about 29% are seen a single time; approximately 1.6% belongs to the top ten. Input material: blood. The receptors come from a girl aged 10 to 17 with multiple sclerosis.

As to this clonotype: A much bigger clone sits one base away, suggesting this may be a read error. The rearrangement links TRBV7-2 to TRBJ2-1; D may be TRBD2 (5 bases). Trimming stripped 1 base from V and 10 bases from J, with 17 bases between. The CDR3 has 15 amino acids. The germline V gene encodes CDR1 SGHTA and CDR2 FQGNSA. Here the CDR3 DNA reads TGTGCCAGCAGCTTAGTGCCCAGCGGAGATTACGAGCAGTTCTTC. Encoded protein: CASSLVPSGDYEQFF.

The chain uses TRBV20-1 and TRBJ2-3; possible D gene TRBD2, 6 bases. This CDR3 has 16 amino acids. Looked up from germline, CDR1 is DFQATT and CDR2 is SNEGSKA (reference sequence). The V end was cut by 1 base, the J end by 4 bases, with 18 bases between. In DNA form, the CDR3 reads TGCAGTGCTAGAGGGAAACGAGGAGGGTGGGCAGATACGCAGTATTTT. This sequence encodes CSARGKRGGWADTQYF.

The chain recombines TRBV28 with TRBJ1-2; D call uncertain. V shed 9 bases and J shed 3 bases, with 17 bases lying between them. This CDR3 has 14 residues. Germline V gene data show CDR1 as MDHEN and CDR2 as SYDVKM. The CDR3 loop is CASSGRREDYGYTF. The CDR3 region has the DNA TGTGCCAGTAGCGGGCGGAGGGAGGACTATGGCTACACCTTC.

The sample holds many counts of this clonotype. V is TRBV11-1 and J is TRBJ2-7, with D hard to call. Trimming cost V 2 bases and J 5 bases, with 13 bases left between them. The CDR3 extends over 14 amino acids. The germline gives CDR1 SGHAT, CDR2 FQDESV (reference sequence). DNA of the CDR3: TGTGCCAGCAGCTTAAGGATGTCCGCCAACGAGCAGTACTTC. This gives the protein CASSLRMSANEQYF.

This clonotype was counted a few times. The chain links TRBV27 to TRBJ1-5, with D unclear. Germline values: CDR1 MNHEY, CDR2 SMNVEV (reference sequence). Between the trimmed V and J ends, which lost 0 bases and 2 bases, there was a span of 8 bases. The CDR3 has 15 residues. CDR3 in DNA: TGTGCCAGCAGTTTATCAGGGAACGGCAATCAGCCCCAGCATTTT. This codes for CASSLSGNGNQPQHF.

This sequence joins TRBV14 and TRBJ2-7, with D uncertain. Trimming cost V 1 base and J 6 bases, with 7 bases left between them. This CDR3 has 12 residues. Germline V CDR1 and CDR2: SGHDN, FVKESK. The CDR3 nucleotides are TGTGCCAGCAGCCAAGTTAACGCCGAGCAGTACTTC. It yields the protein CASSQVNAEQYF.

V gene TRBV6-1 combines with J gene TRBJ2-1, with 7 bases fitting TRBD2. Germline loops: CDR1 MNHNS, CDR2 SASEGT. The trim removed 8 bases at V and 9 bases at J, leaving 22 bases unmatched. This CDR3 region has 17 residues. CDR3 sequence (DNA): TGTGCCAGCTCCTCCTGCCCGGGAGGCGAACCCCAGGGTGAGCAGTTCTTC. Translating gives CASSSCPGGEPQGEQFF.

This clonotype has only a few counts. The V and J genes are TRBV6-6 and TRBJ1-5; D is unclear. The ends were cut back, 6 bases at V and 4 bases at J, with 10 bases in the middle. The CDR3 totals 13 residues. From germline, CDR1 is MNHNY and CDR2 SVGAGI (reference sequence). The DNA of the CDR3 is TGTGCCAGCAGCCGAGACGGAAATCAGCCCCAGCATTTT. The encoded protein is CASSRDGNQPQHF.

The chain couples TRBV20-1 to TRBJ2-7, with a possible D match to TRBD2 (6 bases). V gave up 3 bases and J gave up 3 bases, with 12 bases separating them. CDR1 is DFQATT and CDR2 is SNEGSKA in the germline V gene (reference sequence). This CDR3 comprises 13 residues. The CDR3 DNA is TGCAGTGCTAGTGGGGGGTTCAACTACGAGCAGTACTTC. This translates into CSASGGFNYEQYF.

Points on this clonotype: Being one base from a much bigger clone, this may be a read error. The chain combines TRBV6-5 with TRBJ2-1; D might be TRBD1 or TRBD2, each matching 5 bases. The V gene lost 2 bases and the J gene lost 9 bases, with 23 bases spanning the gap. Germline CDR1 is MNHEY and CDR2 is SVGAGI. The CDR3 sequence is 17 residues long. This CDR3 reads CASSYAPPAVRGREQFF. The CDR3 nucleotides read TGTGCCAGCAGTTACGCCCCCCCGGCGGTGAGGGGCCGTGAGCAGTTCTTC.

Worth noting for this clonotype: This could be a read error, since a much larger clone is one nucleotide away. The missing conserved phenylalanine or tryptophan at the end of this CDR3 makes a read error likely. CDR3 DNA: TGTGCCACCAGCAGAGAACAGAATACGCAGTATGTT. This codes for CATSREQNTQYV. V gene TRBV15 combines with J gene TRBJ2-3; D is uncertain. CDR3 length equals 12 residues. V was clipped by 0 bases and J by 7 bases, with 5 bases between them. CDR1 and CDR2 (germline): LNHNV, YYDKDF (reference sequence).

With regard to this clonotype: Since a much larger clone is just one base distant, this may be a read error. This rearrangement joins TRBV3-1 to TRBJ2-7, with unresolved D. The germline CDR1 and CDR2 sequences are LGHDT and YNNKEL (reference sequence). This CDR3 is 15 amino acids long. V lost 0 bases and J 0 bases, leaving 9 bases between the germline ends. The CDR3 region is CASSQDWANSYEQYF. As DNA, the CDR3 is TGTGCCAGCAGCCAAGATTGGGCCAACTCCTACGAGCAGTACTTC.

This clonotype came up many times. This chain links TRBV20-1 with TRBJ2-5; the match to TRBD2 covers 11 bases. Germline CDR1 DFQATT, CDR2 SNEGSKA (reference sequence). CDR3 size: 15 residues. V gave up 3 bases and J gave up 2 bases; unmatched junction bases: 5. The CDR3 spells CSASLAGGIQETQYF. CDR3 DNA: TGCAGTGCTAGCTTAGCGGGAGGGATACAAGAGACCCAGTACTTC.

The sample holds many counts of this clonotype. The chain employs TRBV6-1 and TRBJ2-3; no definite D call. CDR1 is MNHNS and CDR2 is SASEGT in the germline V gene. Trimming took 6 bases from V and 4 from J, leaving 17 bases between them. This CDR3 has 15 residues. In nucleotides, the CDR3 is TGTGCCAGCAGCGACGCTTCACTTGGTCCAGATACGCAGTATTTT. This encodes CASSDASLGPDTQYF.

This chain uses TRBV7-8 with TRBJ2-2; D call uncertain. CDR3 size: 13 residues. Trimming took off 0 bases at V and 6 bases at J, with 5 bases between the two ends. Germline V gene sequence: CDR1 SGHVS, CDR2 FQNEAQ. CDR3 nucleotide sequence: TGTGCCAGCAGCTTAGCAGTGCCCGGGGAGCTGTTTTTT. Amino acid sequence: CASSLAVPGELFF.

There are many counts of this clonotype. Germline is not matched at one junction end, which may reflect a read error. The chain carries TRBV28 and TRBJ2-1; 9 nucleotides align to TRBD2. The CDR3 covers 16 residues. Germline CDR1 reads MDHEN; CDR2 reads SYDVKM. CDR3: CASSSLAGVPYNEQFF. CDR3 coding DNA: TGTGCCAGCAGTTCATTAGCGGGAGTGCCCTACAATGAACAGTTCTTC.

Notes on this clonotype: A junction end diverges from the germline sequence, so it may reflect a read error. This sequence joins TRBV3-1 and TRBJ1-6; 7 bases are shared with TRBD1. Germline V gene data show CDR1 as LGHDT and CDR2 as YNNKEL (reference sequence). The CDR3 totals 17 residues. The CDR3 bases are TGTGCCAGCAGCCAATTACAGGGGAGCTCCTATAATTCACCCCCCCACTTT. As protein: CASSQLQGSSYNSPPHF. The entire variable domain, with the rest obtained from reference TRBV3-1 and TRBJ1-6, is as follows: DTAVSQTPKYLVTQMGNDKSIKCEQNLGHDTMYWYKQDSKKFLKIMFSYNNKELIINETVPNRFSPKSPDKAHLNLHINSLELGDSAVYFCASSQLQGSSYNSPPHFGNGTRLTVT.

As to this clonotype: Being one base from a much bigger clone, this may be a read error. The J gene is TRBJ2-1, the V gene TRBV2, with 9 bases aligning to TRBD2. This CDR3 has 16 residues. V lost 6 bases and J lost 2; bases outside the gene matches: 8. The germline V gene has CDR1 SNHLY and CDR2 FYNNEI. The CDR3 is CASRGAGGPAYNEQFF. CDR3 bases: TGTGCCAGCAGGGGAGCGGGGGGACCAGCCTACAATGAGCAGTTCTTC. Filled out from reference TRBV2 and TRBJ2-1, the complete variable domain reads EPEVTQTPSHQVTQMGQEVILRCVPISNHLYFYWYRQILGQKVEFLVSFYNNEISEKSEIFDDQFSVERPDGSNFTLKIRSTKLEDSAMYFCASRGAGGPAYNEQFFGPGTRLTVL.

This clonotype appeared many times. The chain links TRBV10-3 to TRBJ1-6; possible D gene TRBD1, 6 bases. This CDR3 is built from 15 residues. V was pared by 10 bases and J by 7 bases, with 20 bases between. Germline-derived CDR1 and CDR2 are ENHRY and SYGVKD. The CDR3 spells CATLRGGEQNSPLHF. The DNA for the CDR3 is TGTGCCACCCTGAGGGGGGGAGAACAAAATTCACCCCTCCACTTT.

As to this clonotype: A much larger clone is a single base away; this may be a read error. The rearrangement joins TRBV7-2 to TRBJ2-3; D not certain. Germline V lookup: CDR1 SGHTA, CDR2 FQGNSA. The CDR3 runs 14 residues. V was pared by 7 bases and J by 3 bases, with 14 bases between. CDR3 DNA sequence: TGTGCCAGCATGGCCCGAAGTTCAACAGATACGCAGTATTTT. Its protein product is CASMARSSTDTQYF.

Of note for this clonotype: This could be a read error, since a much larger clone is one nucleotide away. The chain joins TRBV12-3 or TRBV12-4 to TRBJ1-2; D is perhaps TRBD1 (5 bases). This CDR3 spans 14 amino acids. CDR3 protein: CASRNPDSDYGYAF. In nucleotides, the CDR3 is TGTGCCAGCAGAAACCCTGACAGCGACTATGGCTACGCCTTC.

The gene calls are TRBV30 and TRBJ2-7, with D perhaps TRBD1 (6 bases). CDR3 length equals 13 residues. The germline V and J ends were trimmed by 7 bases and 4 bases, with 17 bases remaining between them. Germline V gene data show CDR1 as GTSNPN and CDR2 as SVGIG (reference sequence). In DNA, the CDR3 is TGTGCCTCCCTCGGGACATCTGGATACGAGCAGTACTTC. This sequence encodes CASLGTSGYEQYF.

The chain recombines TRBV20-1 with TRBJ1-2, with a possible D match to TRBD1 (6 bases). V lost 6 bases and J 7 bases, leaving 18 bases between the germline ends. Germline CDR1 and CDR2: DFQATT and SNEGSKA (reference sequence). This CDR3 spans 13 amino acids. CDR3 bases: TGCAGTGCCACAACGGATTGGGGGGCTGGCTACACCTTC. It codes for CSATTDWGAGYTF.

At least ten counts were recorded for this clonotype. The gene calls are TRBV4-2 and TRBJ2-7; D tentatively fits TRBD1 or TRBD2 (5 bases each). V was cut by 1 base and J by 4 bases, with 8 bases left in between. Germline CDR1 and CDR2: LGHNA and YNFKEQ. This CDR3 contains 13 residues. Here the CDR3 reads CASSQGGKYEQYF. The CDR3 coding sequence is TGTGCCAGCAGCCAAGGGGGGAAATACGAGCAGTACTTC.

In this sample, this clonotype turned up a few times. The V gene is TRBV12-3 or TRBV12-4, the J gene TRBJ2-1; 14 bases align to TRBD2. V lost 6 bases, J lost 7 bases, and 8 bases stayed unmatched. The CDR3 runs to 16 residues. CDR3 nucleotides: TGTGCCAGCAGCCTCCGACTAGCGGGAGGGTGGAATGAGCAGTTCTTC. It codes for CASSLRLAGGWNEQFF.

This clonotype was counted at least ten times. This chain connects TRBV28 to TRBJ2-1; 7 bases line up with TRBD1. This CDR3 has 17 amino acids. Per germline, CDR1 MDHEN and CDR2 SYDVKM. V trimming: 5 bases; J trimming: 3 bases; junction bases outside the gene matches: 13. The CDR3 here is CASSQTIRGRFYNEQFF. In nucleotides, the CDR3 is TGTGCCAGCAGTCAAACCATTAGGGGGCGATTCTACAATGAGCAGTTCTTC. The full variable domain, with the rest looked up from reference TRBV28 and TRBJ2-1, is DVKVTQSSRYLVKRTGEKVFLECVQDMDHENMFWYRQDPGLGLRLIYFSYDVKMKEKGDIPEGYSVSREKKERFSLILESASTNQTSMYLCASSQTIRGRFYNEQFFGPGTRLTVL.

The V and J genes are TRBV12-3 or TRBV12-4 and TRBJ1-5, with unresolved D. This CDR3 region has 15 residues. The V end lost 6 bases, the J end lost 7 bases, and 19 bases lay between the germline ends. CDR3 protein: CASSPLKGPRQPQHF. DNA for the CDR3: TGTGCCAGCAGCCCCCTGAAAGGGCCCCGGCAGCCCCAGCATTTT.

This clonotype was recorded once. The chain employs TRBV12-3 or TRBV12-4 and TRBJ2-2; no clear D. V lost 3 bases to trimming and J lost 2 bases, with 13 bases between them. The length of the CDR3 is 16 residues. CDR3 sequence: CASSLIGQPNTGELFF. Here the CDR3 DNA reads TGTGCCAGCAGTTTGATTGGGCAGCCCAACACCGGGGAGCTGTTTTTT.

This sequence joins TRBV6-5 and TRBJ1-6; tentatively, D is TRBD1 (5 bases). The CDR3 runs 16 residues. The V end lost 0 bases, the J end lost 9 bases, and 15 bases lay between the germline ends. Germline lookup yields CDR1 MNHEY and CDR2 SVGAGI. CDR3 sequence (DNA): TGTGCCAGCAGTTACTCGTTGCGTTCAAGGGGTTCACCCCTCCACTTT. Translation: CASSYSLRSRGSPLHF.

As regards this clonotype: This may be a read error: a much more frequent sequence differs by one nucleotide. The V call is TRBV20-1, the J call TRBJ2-5; D possibly uses TRBD1 or TRBD2 (5 bases each). Germline V lookup: CDR1 DFQATT, CDR2 SNEGSKA (reference sequence). Deletions cut 3 bases from V and 5 bases from J, with 22 bases between. The CDR3 has 16 amino acids. The chain's CDR3 is CSASPGRGANGETQYF. In DNA, the CDR3 is TGCAGTGCTAGTCCGGGACGAGGGGCCAACGGCGAGACCCAGTACTTC.

On this clonotype: The junction departs from germline at one end; a sequencing error may be responsible. This chain joins TRBV12-5 and TRBJ1-3; maybe TRBD1 (6 bases). The CDR3 contains 16 residues. Germline lookup yields CDR1 LGHNT and CDR2 FRNRAP. The CDR3 here is CAGGLAPRTAGSTIYF. CDR3 nucleotides: TGTGCTGGTGGTTTGGCGCCTAGGACAGCCGGAAGCACCATATATTTT.